This entry is about one T cell receptor (beta chain). This record belongs to a study of T cell changes during pregnancy in multiple sclerosis. The CDR3 runs 14 residues. Trimming removed 2 bases from V and 5 bases from J; junction bases left unmatched: 4. Germline assignment: CDR1 SGDLS and CDR2 YYNGEE. Data came from immunoSEQ multiplex PCR; TCRdb stores just in-frame clones and leaves some out. The sample lists approximately 20,000 clones, more than 75% occurring once. The sequence came from a female donor with multiple sclerosis, enrolled in a pregnancy study. The chain couples TRBV9 to TRBJ2-5; 9 positions agree with TRBD2. The material was CD8+ T cells from peripheral blood mononuclear cells, obtained before pregnancy. The CDR3 sequence is CASSVAGGEETQYF. The CDR3 coding sequence is TGTGCCAGCAGCGTGGCGGGAGGGGAGGAGACCCAGTACTTC.